This T cell receptor beta chain is from a study of blood T cell repertoires in COVID-19. The method was immunoSEQ multiplex PCR; TCRdb's version includes in-frame clones alone and lacks a portion of them. Among almost 200,000 clones listed, 85% were seen once. V shed 5 bases and J shed 0 bases, with 13 bases lying between them. Germline V gene lookup returns CDR1 MDHEN and CDR2 SYDVKM. The CDR3 is 15 residues long. Sequenced material: peripheral blood. The TCR comes from a man between 60 and 70 years old with COVID-19, enrolled during active disease. This chain links TRBV28 with TRBJ2-5; a weak D match, TRBD2 (6 bases). In DNA form, the CDR3 reads TGTGCCAGCAGTCCGAGACTAGTTAACCAAGAGACCCAGTACTTC. It translates to CASSPRLVNQETQYF.